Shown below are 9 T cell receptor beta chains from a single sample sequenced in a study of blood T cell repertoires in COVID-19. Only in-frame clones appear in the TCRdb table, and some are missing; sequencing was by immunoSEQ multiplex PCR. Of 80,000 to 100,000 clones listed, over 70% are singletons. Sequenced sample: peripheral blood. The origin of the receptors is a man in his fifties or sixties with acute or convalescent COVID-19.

The CDR3 sequence is CASSLDLGGNNEQFF. In DNA, the CDR3 is TGTGCCAGCAGCTTGGATTTAGGCGGGAATAATGAGCAGTTCTTC. The chain is built from TRBV5-6 and TRBJ2-1; tentatively, D is TRBD2 (6 bases). V dropped 0 bases and J dropped 7 bases, with 14 bases sitting between them. The CDR3 has 15 residues. Germline V CDR1 and CDR2: SGHDT, YYEEEE.

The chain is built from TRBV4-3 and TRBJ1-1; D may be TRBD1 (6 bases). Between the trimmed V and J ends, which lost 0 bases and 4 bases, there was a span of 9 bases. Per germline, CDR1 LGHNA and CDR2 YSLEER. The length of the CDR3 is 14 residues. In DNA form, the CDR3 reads TGCGCCAGCAGCCAAGAAGAGGGGGTCACTGAAGCTTTCTTT. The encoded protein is CASSQEEGVTEAFF.

This chain's CDR3 is CARSLWDKVSYEQYF. Written as DNA, the CDR3 is TGTGCCAGAAGCTTATGGGACAAAGTTTCCTACGAGCAGTACTTC. This chain connects TRBV7-5 to TRBJ2-7; whether TRBD1, the table's D call, matches the DNA was not checked. TRBV7-5 represents a pseudogene. The CDR3 loop spans 15 amino acids.

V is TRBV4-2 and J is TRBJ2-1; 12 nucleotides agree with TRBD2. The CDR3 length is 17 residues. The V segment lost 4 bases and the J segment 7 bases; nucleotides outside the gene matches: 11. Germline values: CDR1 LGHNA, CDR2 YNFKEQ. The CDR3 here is CASSRGLAGPEGNEQFF. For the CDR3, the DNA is TGTGCCAGCAGCCGTGGACTAGCGGGACCAGAGGGAAATGAGCAGTTCTTC.

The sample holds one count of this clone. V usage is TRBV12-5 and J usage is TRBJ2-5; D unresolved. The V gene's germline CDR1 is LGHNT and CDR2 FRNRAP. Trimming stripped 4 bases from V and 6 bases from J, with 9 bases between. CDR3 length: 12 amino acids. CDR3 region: CASGSTAKTQYF. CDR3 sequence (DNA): TGTGCTAGTGGTTCTACCGCCAAGACCCAGTACTTC.

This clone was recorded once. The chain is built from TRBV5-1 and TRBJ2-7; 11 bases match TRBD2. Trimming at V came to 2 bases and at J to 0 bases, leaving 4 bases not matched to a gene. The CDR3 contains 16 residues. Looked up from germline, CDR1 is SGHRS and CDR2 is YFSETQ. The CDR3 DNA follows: TGCGCCAGCAGCTTCGGGACTAGCGGATTCTCCTACGAGCAGTACTTC. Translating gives CASSFGTSGFSYEQYF.

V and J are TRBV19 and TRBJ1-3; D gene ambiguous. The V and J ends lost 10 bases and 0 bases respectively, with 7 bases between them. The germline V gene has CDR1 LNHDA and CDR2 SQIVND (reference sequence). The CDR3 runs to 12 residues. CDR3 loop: CATHNSGNTIYF. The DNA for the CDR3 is TGTGCCACCCACAACTCTGGAAACACCATATATTTT.

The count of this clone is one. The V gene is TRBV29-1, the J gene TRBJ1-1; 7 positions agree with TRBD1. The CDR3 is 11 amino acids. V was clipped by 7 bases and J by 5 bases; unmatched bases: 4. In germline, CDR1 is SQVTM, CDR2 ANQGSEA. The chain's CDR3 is CSAGTATEAFF. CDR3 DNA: TGCAGCGCAGGGACAGCTACTGAAGCTTTCTTT.

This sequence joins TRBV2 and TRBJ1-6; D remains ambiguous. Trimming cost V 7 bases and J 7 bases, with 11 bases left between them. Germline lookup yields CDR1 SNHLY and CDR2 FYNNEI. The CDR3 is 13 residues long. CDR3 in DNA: TGTGCCAGCACGTCAGGAAAAAATTCACCCCTCCACTTT. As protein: CASTSGKNSPLHF.